This paragraph reports one TCR beta chain. Its cognate antigen is unknown. TCRdb keeps only in-frame clones here, not all; method: immunoSEQ multiplex PCR. The data show about 150,000 clones, less than 90% seen once. The sample originates from a study of T cell responses to AZD1222 COVID-19 vaccine. Study outcomes and limitations: Among vaccine-associated CD4 TCRs, coverage spanned spike, with dominance at 160-218 and 743-854.

V was cut by 6 bases and J by 2 bases, with 17 bases left in between. Germline CDR1 LGHNA, CDR2 YNFKEQ. The CDR3 loop spans 15 amino acids. Here the sequenced sample was peripheral blood, taken on day 0 of AZD1222 vaccination. The rearrangement joins TRBV4-2 to TRBJ2-7; D possibly corresponds to TRBD1 (5 bases). This clonotype was sampled from an adult in good health. CDR3 in amino acids: CASSSRDSPTYEQYF. The CDR3 DNA follows: TGTGCCAGCAGTTCGAGAGACAGTCCCACCTACGAGCAGTACTTC.